The present T cell receptor beta chain was sequenced within a study of T cell clones after liver transplantation. As for the study in general: Immunosuppression withdrawal was tried within 2 years after liver transplantation in this trial. Blood was drawn pre-transplant, before withdrawal, and after full or failed withdrawal. TCRbeta sequencing after a pre-transplant mixed lymphocyte reaction identified graft-donor-reactive clones, later tracked in post-transplant blood.

The germline V gene encodes CDR1 MNHNS and CDR2 SASEGT. Trimming shortened V by 8 bases and J by 3 bases, and 17 bases separated the two germline ends. The length of the CDR3 is 14 residues. The study's findings and limits: Small, mixed patient groups and varying post-transplant times limit these conclusions.

This clone has a single count. Its matching antigen is unknown. The protocol was immunoSEQ multiplex PCR, while the TCRdb copy is restricted to in-frame clones and leaves out a portion. The sample lists tens of thousands of clones; less than 75% were seen once. The genes are TRBV6-1 and TRBJ2-7; the D gene is possibly TRBD2 (6 bases). The sequence came from a human patient who received a liver transplant. Some T cells may have come from the graft donor. Sequences were derived from CD4+ T cells from blood, sampled at the 22-month timepoint. The CDR3 is CASGNRENGYEQYF. In DNA form, the CDR3 reads TGTGCCAGCGGTAACCGGGAGAACGGCTACGAGCAGTACTTC.